The text below deals with one T cell receptor beta chain. Its antigen remains unidentified. Each single cDNA molecule received a unique molecular identifier. Each CDR3 protein is one row after TCRdb ran MiXCR on the 5' RACE reads. The table records around 53,000 distinct CDR3 sequences, about 11% of them present only once. This entry belongs to a study of early T cells in non-severe SARS-CoV-2 infection. Turning to the study itself: Sequenced bulk RNA came from whole blood that was unsorted, and chains were unpaired.

Findings and caveats of the study: The VDJdb matching leaned toward anti-spike CD8 responses and overlooked private and CD4 specificities.

V lost 5 bases to trimming and J lost 6 bases, with 10 bases between them. Germline CDR1 MDHEN, CDR2 SYDVKM. The CDR3 runs 12 residues. The TCR was taken from an adult who was a healthcare worker with PCR-confirmed SARS-CoV-2 infection or an uninfected control (not recorded which). What was sequenced was whole blood. The genes are TRBV28 and TRBJ2-5, with TRBD2 as a possible D gene (6 bases). The CDR3: CASSRRGQTQYF. The CDR3 nucleotides are TGTGCCAGCAGTCGGAGGGGCCAGACCCAGTACTTC. Full variable domain (missing parts from reference TRBV28 and TRBJ2-5): DVKVTQSSRYLVKRTGEKVFLECVQDMDHENMFWYRQDPGLGLRLIYFSYDVKMKEKGDIPEGYSVSREKKERFSLILESASTNQTSMYLCASSRRGQTQYFGPGTRLLVL.